The rows below give T cell receptor beta chains drawn from one sample of a study of blood T cell repertoires in COVID-19. TCRdb's table, derived via immunoSEQ multiplex PCR, lists solely in-frame clones and lacks some. The sample lists about 160,000 clones, 85% seen once, with approximately 3% in the top ten. The sample taken for sequencing was peripheral blood. The receptors stem from a human donor with acute or convalescent COVID-19. The donor label of this sample is uncertain. CDR3s leave out the opening cysteine and the closing phenylalanine or tryptophan. The order of the fields is J gene, V gene, CDR3 protein.

J gene: TRBJ1-2; V gene: TRBV21-1; CDR3 protein: ASSRDTGRGGYT
J gene: TRBJ2-4; V gene: TRBV6-5; CDR3 protein: ASADTDLAKNIQY
J gene: TRBJ1-1; V gene: TRBV6-2/TRBV6-3; CDR3 protein: ASSRGQGRVGTEAF
J gene: TRBJ1-2; V gene: TRBV28; CDR3 protein: ASSLMTGFGYGYT
J gene: TRBJ2-1; V gene: TRBV9; CDR3 protein: ASSKTGTTYEQF
J gene: TRBJ2-7; V gene: TRBV9; CDR3 protein: ASSGTGPYEQY
J gene: TRBJ1-5; V gene: TRBV3-1/TRBV3-2; CDR3 protein: ASSQREDQPQH
J gene: TRBJ1-6; V gene: TRBV28; CDR3 protein: ASSEDRANSPLH
J gene: TRBJ1-5; V gene: TRBV18; CDR3 protein: ASSESRNQPQH
J gene: TRBJ1-5; V gene: TRBV18; CDR3 protein: ASSPRGGPGTGNQPQH
J gene: TRBJ1-6; V gene: TRBV6-5; CDR3 protein: ASTLAGTDSPLH
J gene: TRBJ1-2; V gene: TRBV9; CDR3 protein: ASSVGQTTNYGYT
J gene: TRBJ2-1; V gene: TRBV11-2; CDR3 protein: ASKGGGADEQF
J gene: TRBJ2-7; V gene: TRBV28; CDR3 protein: ASSFRYPSYEQY
J gene: TRBJ2-3; V gene: TRBV7-9; CDR3 protein: ASSFEWGLTDTQY
J gene: TRBJ2-1; V gene: TRBV3-1/TRBV3-2; CDR3 protein: ASSNGLAGTYNEQF
J gene: TRBJ2-1; V gene: TRBV3-1/TRBV3-2; CDR3 protein: ASSQDRLAGGAYNEQF
J gene: TRBJ1-2; V gene: TRBV6-5; CDR3 protein: ASSQTGGTGYT
J gene: TRBJ2-5; V gene: TRBV6-5; CDR3 protein: ASSRDFQETQY
J gene: TRBJ2-1; V gene: TRBV5-4; CDR3 protein: ASSSTSGDGNEQF
J gene: TRBJ2-3; V gene: TRBV13; CDR3 protein: ASSLRLTSGTNEGGQY
J gene: TRBJ1-2; V gene: TRBV4-1; CDR3 protein: ASSQGRGGRGDYGYT
J gene: TRBJ2-7; V gene: TRBV6-5; CDR3 protein: ASSFSGTGGYEQY
J gene: TRBJ1-6; V gene: TRBV5-1; CDR3 protein: ASSLGRDNSPLH
J gene: TRBJ2-7; V gene: TRBV12-5; CDR3 protein: ASGLPRTSVSYEQY
J gene: TRBJ2-1; V gene: TRBV7-2; CDR3 protein: ASSFLYPNEQF
J gene: TRBJ2-6; V gene: TRBV7-9; CDR3 protein: ASNRDTPRAGANVLT
J gene: TRBJ1-5; V gene: TRBV6-5; CDR3 protein: ASSYQTGVEPQH
J gene: TRBJ1-6; V gene: TRBV3-1/TRBV3-2; CDR3 protein: ASSPGTAHSSPLH
J gene: TRBJ1-2; V gene: TRBV2; CDR3 protein: ASSGQGALGYT
J gene: TRBJ1-5; V gene: TRBV7-2; CDR3 protein: ASRGQFNQPQH
J gene: TRBJ1-1; V gene: TRBV7-6; CDR3 protein: ASSSRGGLATEAF
J gene: TRBJ1-2; V gene: TRBV13; CDR3 protein: ASSLGTNYGYT
J gene: TRBJ2-7; V gene: TRBV19; CDR3 protein: ASLGSGGPYEQY
J gene: TRBJ1-5; V gene: TRBV30; CDR3 protein: AWSEEQPNQPQH
J gene: TRBJ2-7; V gene: TRBV28; CDR3 protein: ASSLQKTYEQY
J gene: TRBJ2-2; V gene: TRBV4-3; CDR3 protein: ASSQAGVGGPNTGELF
J gene: TRBJ2-5; V gene: TRBV19; CDR3 protein: ASSAYGEGTQY
J gene: TRBJ1-3; V gene: TRBV11-2; CDR3 protein: ASSFQGARGNTIY
J gene: TRBJ1-1; V gene: TRBV7-9; CDR3 protein: ASGMAGLSEAF
J gene: TRBJ1-2; V gene: TRBV4-1; CDR3 protein: ASSQDKGFEGYT
J gene: TRBJ2-7; V gene: TRBV7-9; CDR3 protein: ASSVGQAPFGEQY
J gene: TRBJ2-7; V gene: TRBV5-4; CDR3 protein: ASSSQGAPAY
J gene: TRBJ1-5; V gene: TRBV9; CDR3 protein: ASSASLLDQPQH
J gene: TRBJ1-1; V gene: TRBV15; CDR3 protein: ATSRVEAGIAF
J gene: TRBJ1-2; V gene: TRBV24-1; CDR3 protein: ATSDAGTVYGYT
J gene: TRBJ2-1; V gene: TRBV12-3/TRBV12-4; CDR3 protein: ASRQGAKNEQF
J gene: TRBJ2-2; V gene: TRBV10-2; CDR3 protein: ASSQYTGELF
J gene: TRBJ2-1; V gene: TRBV11-2; CDR3 protein: ASSLDPTGLVFDEQF
J gene: TRBJ1-5; V gene: TRBV30; CDR3 protein: AWSVQGSQPQH
J gene: TRBJ1-5; V gene: TRBV5-1; CDR3 protein: ASRPSPGHGLSNQPQH